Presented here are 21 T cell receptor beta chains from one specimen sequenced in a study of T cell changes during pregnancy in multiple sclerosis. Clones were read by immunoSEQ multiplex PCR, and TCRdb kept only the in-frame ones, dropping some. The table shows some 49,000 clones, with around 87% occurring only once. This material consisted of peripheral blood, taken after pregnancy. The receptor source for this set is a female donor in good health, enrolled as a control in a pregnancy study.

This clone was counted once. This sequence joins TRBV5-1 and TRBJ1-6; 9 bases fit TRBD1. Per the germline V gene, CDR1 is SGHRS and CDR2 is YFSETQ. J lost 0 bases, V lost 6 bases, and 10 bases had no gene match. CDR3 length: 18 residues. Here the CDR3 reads CASTPTGTGSSYNSPLHF. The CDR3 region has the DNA TGCGCCAGCACCCCTACTGGGACAGGGAGCTCCTATAATTCACCCCTCCACTTT.

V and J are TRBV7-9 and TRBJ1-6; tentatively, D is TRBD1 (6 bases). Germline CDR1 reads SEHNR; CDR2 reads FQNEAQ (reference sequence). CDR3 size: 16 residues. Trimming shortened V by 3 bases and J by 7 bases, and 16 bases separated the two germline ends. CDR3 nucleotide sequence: TGTGCCAGCAGCTTCGTTTCGGGGGGCAGGAATTCACCCCTCCACTTT. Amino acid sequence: CASSFVSGGRNSPLHF.

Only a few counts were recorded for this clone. The CDR3 loop is CASSKSTPQDRLNTEAFF. The DNA of the CDR3 is TGTGCCAGCAGCAAATCGACGCCGCAGGACAGGCTGAACACTGAAGCTTTCTTT. The V call is TRBV21-1, the J call TRBJ1-1; the DNA was not compared with TRBD1, the D call given in the table. TRBV21-1 is assigned pseudogene status. This CDR3 comprises 18 residues.

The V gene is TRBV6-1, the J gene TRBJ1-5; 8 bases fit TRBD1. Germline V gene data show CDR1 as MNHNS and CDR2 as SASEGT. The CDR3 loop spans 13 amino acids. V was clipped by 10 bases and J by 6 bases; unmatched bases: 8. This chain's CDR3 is CAIRGTGPQPQHF. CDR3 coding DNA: TGTGCCATTCGGGGGACAGGACCTCAGCCCCAGCATTTT.

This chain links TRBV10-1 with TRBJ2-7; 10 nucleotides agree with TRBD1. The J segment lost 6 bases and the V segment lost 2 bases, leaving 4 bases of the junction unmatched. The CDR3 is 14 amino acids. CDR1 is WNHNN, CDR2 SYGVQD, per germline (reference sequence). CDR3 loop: CASSEVGQGTEQYF. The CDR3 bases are TGCGCCAGCAGTGAGGTGGGACAGGGGACCGAGCAGTACTTC.

CDR3 bases: TGTGCCAGCAGTTCCACCCGGACAGGATTTGGGTACACCTTC. Residues: CASSSTRTGFGYTF. This chain links TRBV25-1 with TRBJ1-2, with 7 bases matching TRBD1. The germline V gene encodes CDR1 MGHDK and CDR2 SYGVNS. CDR3 length: 14 amino acids. The V gene end was trimmed by 5 bases and the J gene end by 11 bases; junction bases not matched to a gene: 14.

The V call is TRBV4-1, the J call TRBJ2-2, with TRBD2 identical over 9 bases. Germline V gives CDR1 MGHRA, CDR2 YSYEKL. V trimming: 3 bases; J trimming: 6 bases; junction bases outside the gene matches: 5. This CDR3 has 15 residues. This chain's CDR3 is CASSHRTSESGELFF. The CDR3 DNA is TGCGCCAGCAGCCACCGGACTAGCGAATCCGGGGAGCTGTTTTTT.

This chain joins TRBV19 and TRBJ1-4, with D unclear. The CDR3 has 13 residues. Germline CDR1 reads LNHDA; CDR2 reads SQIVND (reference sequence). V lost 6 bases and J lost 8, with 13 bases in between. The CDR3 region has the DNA TGTGCCAGTAGCTATTACGGGGTGGAAAAACTGTTTTTT. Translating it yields CASSYYGVEKLFF. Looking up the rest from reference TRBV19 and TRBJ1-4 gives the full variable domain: DGGITQSPKYLFRKEGQNVTLSCEQNLNHDAMYWYRQDPGQGLRLIYYSQIVNDFQKGDIAEGYSVSREKKESFPLTVTSAQKNPTAFYLCASSYYGVEKLFFGSGTQLSVL.

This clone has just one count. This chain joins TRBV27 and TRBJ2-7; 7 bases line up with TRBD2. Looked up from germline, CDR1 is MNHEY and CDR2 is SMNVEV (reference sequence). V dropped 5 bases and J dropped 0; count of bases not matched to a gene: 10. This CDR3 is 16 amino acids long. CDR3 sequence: CASSQSSGYVSYEQYF. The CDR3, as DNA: TGTGCCAGCAGTCAGAGTAGCGGGTATGTCTCCTACGAGCAGTACTTC.

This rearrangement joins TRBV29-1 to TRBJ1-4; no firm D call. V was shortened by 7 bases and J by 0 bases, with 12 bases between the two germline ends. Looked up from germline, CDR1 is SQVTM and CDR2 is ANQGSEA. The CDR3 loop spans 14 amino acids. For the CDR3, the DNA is TGCAGCGCTCTTCGGGGAGCAACTAATGAAAAACTGTTTTTT. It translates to CSALRGATNEKLFF.

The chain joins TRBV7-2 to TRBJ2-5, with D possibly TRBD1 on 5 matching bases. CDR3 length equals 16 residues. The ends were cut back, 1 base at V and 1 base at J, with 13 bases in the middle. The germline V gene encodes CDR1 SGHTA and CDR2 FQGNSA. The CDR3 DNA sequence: TGTGCCAGCAGCTTAGGCGGAGCGCAGGGCCAAGAGACCCAGTACTTC. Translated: CASSLGGAQGQETQYF.

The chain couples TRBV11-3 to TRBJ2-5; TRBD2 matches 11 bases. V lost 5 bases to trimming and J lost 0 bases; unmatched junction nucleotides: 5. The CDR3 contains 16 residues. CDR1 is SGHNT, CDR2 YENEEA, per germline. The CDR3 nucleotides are TGTGCCAGCAGCCCCGGGACTAGCGGAAACCAAGAGACCCAGTACTTC. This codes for CASSPGTSGNQETQYF.

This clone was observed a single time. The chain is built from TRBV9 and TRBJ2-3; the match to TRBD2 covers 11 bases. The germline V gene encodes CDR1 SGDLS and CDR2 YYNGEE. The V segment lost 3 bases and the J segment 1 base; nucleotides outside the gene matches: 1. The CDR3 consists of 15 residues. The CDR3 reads CASSALAGGTDTQYF. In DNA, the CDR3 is TGTGCCAGCAGCGCACTAGCGGGAGGCACAGATACGCAGTATTTT.

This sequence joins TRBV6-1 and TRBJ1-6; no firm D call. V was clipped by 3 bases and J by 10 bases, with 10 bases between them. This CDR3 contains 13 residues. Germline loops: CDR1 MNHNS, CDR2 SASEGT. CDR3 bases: TGTGCCAGCAGTGAGAACAGTGAGTCACCCCTCCACTTT. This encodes CASSENSESPLHF.

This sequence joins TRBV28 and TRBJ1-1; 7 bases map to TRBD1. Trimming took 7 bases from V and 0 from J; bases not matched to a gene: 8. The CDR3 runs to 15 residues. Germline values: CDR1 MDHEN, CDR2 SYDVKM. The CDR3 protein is CASTWDSQLNTEAFF. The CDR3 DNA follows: TGTGCCAGCACCTGGGACAGTCAACTGAACACTGAAGCTTTCTTT.

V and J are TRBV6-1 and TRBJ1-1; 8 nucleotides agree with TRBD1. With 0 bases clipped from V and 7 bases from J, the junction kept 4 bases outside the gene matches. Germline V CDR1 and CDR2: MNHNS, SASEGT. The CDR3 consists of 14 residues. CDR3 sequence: CASSEAGQAIEAFF. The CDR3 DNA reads TGTGCCAGCAGTGAAGCGGGACAGGCGATTGAAGCTTTCTTT.

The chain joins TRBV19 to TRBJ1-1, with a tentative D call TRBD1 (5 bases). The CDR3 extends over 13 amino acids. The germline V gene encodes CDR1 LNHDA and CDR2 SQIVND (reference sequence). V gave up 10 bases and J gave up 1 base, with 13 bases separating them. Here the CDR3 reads CAIRDWGNTEAFF. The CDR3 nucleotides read TGTGCCATCAGGGACTGGGGGAACACTGAAGCTTTCTTT.

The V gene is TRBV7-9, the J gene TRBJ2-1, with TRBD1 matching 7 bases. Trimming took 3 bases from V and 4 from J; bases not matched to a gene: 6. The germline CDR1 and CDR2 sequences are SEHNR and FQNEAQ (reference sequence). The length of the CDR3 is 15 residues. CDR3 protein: CASSFTGQTYNEQFF. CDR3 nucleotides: TGTGCCAGCAGCTTCACGGGACAGACTTACAATGAGCAGTTCTTC.

The CDR3 DNA follows: TGCGCCAGCAGCTTGACAGGGTATGGCGGTGAAGCTTTCTTT. Its translation is CASSLTGYGGEAFF. The chain has TRBV5-1 and TRBJ1-1, with a possible D match to TRBD1 (6 bases). The CDR3 contains 14 residues. Trimming removed 1 base at V and 7 bases at J, with 14 bases between. The germline V gene has CDR1 SGHRS and CDR2 YFSETQ.

In nucleotides, the CDR3 is TGTGCCAGCAGCGCGAGCCGGGACTACGAGCAGTACTTC. Protein product: CASSASRDYEQYF. The chain employs TRBV7-2 and TRBJ2-7; TRBD2 might be the D (5 bases). Trimming stripped 5 bases from V and 3 bases from J, with 11 bases between. This CDR3 has 13 amino acids. Germline V gives CDR1 SGHTA, CDR2 FQGNSA.

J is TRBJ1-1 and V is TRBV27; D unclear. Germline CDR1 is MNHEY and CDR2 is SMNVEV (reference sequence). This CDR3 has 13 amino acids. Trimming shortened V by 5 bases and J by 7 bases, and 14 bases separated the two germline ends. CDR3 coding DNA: TGTGCCAGCAGTCCACTCTCGGGGTTTGAAGCTTTCTTT. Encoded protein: CASSPLSGFEAFF.